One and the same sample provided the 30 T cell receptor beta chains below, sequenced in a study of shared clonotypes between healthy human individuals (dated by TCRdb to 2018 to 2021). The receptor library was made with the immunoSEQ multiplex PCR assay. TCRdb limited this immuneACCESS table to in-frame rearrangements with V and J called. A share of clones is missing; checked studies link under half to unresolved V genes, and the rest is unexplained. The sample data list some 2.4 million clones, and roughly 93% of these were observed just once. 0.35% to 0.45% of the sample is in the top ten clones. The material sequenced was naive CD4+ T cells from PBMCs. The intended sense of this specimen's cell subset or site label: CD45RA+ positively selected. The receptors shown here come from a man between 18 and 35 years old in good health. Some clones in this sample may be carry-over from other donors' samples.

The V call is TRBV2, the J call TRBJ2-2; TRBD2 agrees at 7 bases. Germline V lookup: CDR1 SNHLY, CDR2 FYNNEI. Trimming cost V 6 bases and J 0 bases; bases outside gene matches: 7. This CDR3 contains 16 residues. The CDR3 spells CASSQTSTANTGELFF. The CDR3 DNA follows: TGTGCCAGCAGCCAGACTAGCACCGCGAACACCGGGGAGCTGTTTTTT.

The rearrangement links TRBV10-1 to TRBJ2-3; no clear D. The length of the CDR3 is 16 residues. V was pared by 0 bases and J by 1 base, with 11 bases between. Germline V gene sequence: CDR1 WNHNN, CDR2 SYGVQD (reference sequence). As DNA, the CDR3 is TGCGCCAGCAGTGAGTCGGCGGATCCGGGCACAGATACGCAGTATTTT. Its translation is CASSESADPGTDTQYF.

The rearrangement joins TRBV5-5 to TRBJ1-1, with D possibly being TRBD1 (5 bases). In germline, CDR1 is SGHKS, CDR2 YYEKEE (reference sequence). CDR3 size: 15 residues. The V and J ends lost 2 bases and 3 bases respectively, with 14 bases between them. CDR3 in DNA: TGTGCCAGCAGCTTCATTGGGGGAGGGGACACTGAAGCTTTCTTT. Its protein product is CASSFIGGGDTEAFF.

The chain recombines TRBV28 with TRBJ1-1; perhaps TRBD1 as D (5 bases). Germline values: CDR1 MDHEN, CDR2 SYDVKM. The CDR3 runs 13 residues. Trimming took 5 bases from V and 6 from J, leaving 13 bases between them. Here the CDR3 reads CASSNRWGAEAFF. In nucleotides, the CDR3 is TGTGCCAGCAGTAACAGGTGGGGGGCTGAAGCTTTCTTT.

The CDR3 DNA sequence: TGTGCCAGCAGTGGGCGCTTCTACAATGAGCAGTTCTTC. Translation gives CASSGRFYNEQFF. V and J are TRBV2 and TRBJ2-1; no clear D gene. The CDR3 spans 13 residues. Deletions cut 4 bases from V and 3 bases from J, with 7 bases between. Germline-derived CDR1 and CDR2 are SNHLY and FYNNEI.

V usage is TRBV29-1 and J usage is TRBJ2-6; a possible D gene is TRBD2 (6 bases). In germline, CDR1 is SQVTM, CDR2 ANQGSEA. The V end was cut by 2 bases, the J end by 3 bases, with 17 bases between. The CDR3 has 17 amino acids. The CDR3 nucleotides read TGCAGCGTTGAAATGTGGGGGGAAGAGGTTGGGGCCAACGTCCTGACTTTC. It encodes CSVEMWGEEVGANVLTF.

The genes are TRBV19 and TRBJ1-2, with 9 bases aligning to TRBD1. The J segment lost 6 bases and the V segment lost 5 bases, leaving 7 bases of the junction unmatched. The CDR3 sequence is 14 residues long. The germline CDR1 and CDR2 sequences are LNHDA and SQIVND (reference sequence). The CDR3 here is CASSVDRGFNGYTF. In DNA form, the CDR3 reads TGTGCCAGTAGTGTGGACAGGGGTTTTAATGGCTACACCTTC.

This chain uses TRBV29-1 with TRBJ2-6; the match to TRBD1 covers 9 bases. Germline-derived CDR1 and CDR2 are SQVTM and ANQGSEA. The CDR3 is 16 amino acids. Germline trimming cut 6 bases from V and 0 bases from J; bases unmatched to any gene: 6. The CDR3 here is CSVSGQGSSGANVLTF. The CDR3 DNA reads TGCAGCGTCTCTGGACAGGGGAGCTCTGGGGCCAACGTCCTGACTTTC.

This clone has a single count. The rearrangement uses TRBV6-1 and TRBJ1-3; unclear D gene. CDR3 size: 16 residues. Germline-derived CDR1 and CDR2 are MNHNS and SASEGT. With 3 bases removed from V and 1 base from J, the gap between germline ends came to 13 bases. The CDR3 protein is CASSDFGRTSGNTIYF. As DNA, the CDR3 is TGTGCCAGCAGTGATTTTGGCAGAACTTCTGGAAACACCATATATTTT.

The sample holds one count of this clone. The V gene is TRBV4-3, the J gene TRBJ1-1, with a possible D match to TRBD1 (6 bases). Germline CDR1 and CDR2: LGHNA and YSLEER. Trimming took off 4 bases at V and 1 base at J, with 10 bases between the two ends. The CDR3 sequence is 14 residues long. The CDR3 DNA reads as TGCGCCAGCAGCCGGGTACAGGGGAACACTGAAGCTTTCTTT. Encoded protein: CASSRVQGNTEAFF.

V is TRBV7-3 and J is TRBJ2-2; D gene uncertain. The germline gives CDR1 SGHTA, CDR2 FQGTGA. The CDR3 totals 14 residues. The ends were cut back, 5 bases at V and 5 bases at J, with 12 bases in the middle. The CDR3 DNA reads TGTGCCAGCAGCCCACGGACCCCTACCGGGGAGCTGTTTTTT. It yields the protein CASSPRTPTGELFF. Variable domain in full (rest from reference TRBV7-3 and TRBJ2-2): GAGVSQTPSNKVTEKGKYVELRCDPISGHTALYWYRQSLGQGPEFLIYFQGTGAADDSGLPNDRFFAVRPEGSVSTLKIQRTERGDSAVYLCASSPRTPTGELFFGEGSRLTVL.

DNA for the CDR3: TGTGCCAGCAGTTACCAACAGGGGTGGGACACTGAAGCTTTCTTT. It translates to CASSYQQGWDTEAFF. The rearrangement uses TRBV6-6 and TRBJ1-1; 7 bases fit TRBD1. The CDR3 consists of 15 residues. Germline V gene data show CDR1 as MNHNY and CDR2 as SVGAGI (reference sequence). The V gene end was trimmed by 2 bases and the J gene end by 3 bases; junction bases not matched to a gene: 6.

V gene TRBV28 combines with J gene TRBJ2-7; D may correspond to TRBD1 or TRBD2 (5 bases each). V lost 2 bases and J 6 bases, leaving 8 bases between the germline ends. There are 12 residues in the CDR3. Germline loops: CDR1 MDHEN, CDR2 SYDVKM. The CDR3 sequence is CASSLRGREQYF. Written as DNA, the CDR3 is TGTGCCAGCAGTTTAAGGGGACGCGAGCAGTACTTC. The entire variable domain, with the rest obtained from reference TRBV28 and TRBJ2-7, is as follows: DVKVTQSSRYLVKRTGEKVFLECVQDMDHENMFWYRQDPGLGLRLIYFSYDVKMKEKGDIPEGYSVSREKKERFSLILESASTNQTSMYLCASSLRGREQYFGPGTRLTVT.

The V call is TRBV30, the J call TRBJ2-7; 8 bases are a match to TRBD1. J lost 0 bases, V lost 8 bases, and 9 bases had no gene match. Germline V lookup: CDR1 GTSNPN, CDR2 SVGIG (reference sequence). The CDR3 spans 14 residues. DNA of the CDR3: TGTGCCAGTCAGGACAGGGCCAGCTCCTACGAGCAGTACTTC. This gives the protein CASQDRASSYEQYF.

The CDR3 coding sequence is TGCAGCGACTACAGGGGATCGGGCGTCCAGTTCTTC. It translates to CSDYRGSGVQFF. This chain uses TRBV29-1 with TRBJ2-1; the match to TRBD1 covers 7 bases. CDR1 is SQVTM, CDR2 ANQGSEA, per germline. The CDR3 is made up of 12 amino acids. The ends lost 7 bases at V and 13 bases at J; junction bases unmatched: 13.

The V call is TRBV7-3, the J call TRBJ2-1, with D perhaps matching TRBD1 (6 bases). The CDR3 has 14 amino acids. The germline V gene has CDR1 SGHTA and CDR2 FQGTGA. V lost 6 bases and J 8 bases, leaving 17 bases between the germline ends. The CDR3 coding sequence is TGTGCCAGCAGAATCCAGGGGTCGCACGATGAGCAGTTCTTC. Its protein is CASRIQGSHDEQFF.

CDR3 coding DNA: TGTGCCAGCAGCTTGTACGGGGGGCATGAGCAGTTCTTC. This codes for CASSLYGGHEQFF. The chain carries TRBV5-4 and TRBJ2-1; weak D call: TRBD2 (7 bases). Trimming left V 1 base short and J 8 bases short, with 10 bases between. This CDR3 spans 13 amino acids. The germline gives CDR1 SGHNT, CDR2 YYREEE (reference sequence).

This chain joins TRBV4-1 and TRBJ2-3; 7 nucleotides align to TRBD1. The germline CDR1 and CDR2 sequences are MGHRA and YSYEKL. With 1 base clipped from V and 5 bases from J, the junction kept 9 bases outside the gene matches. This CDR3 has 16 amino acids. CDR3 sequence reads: CASSQAGQGDGDTQYF. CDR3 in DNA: TGCGCCAGCAGCCAAGCAGGCCAGGGGGATGGAGATACGCAGTATTTT.

CDR3 coding DNA: TGTGCCAGCAGCTCGACTGGCGCCGGGTCCAATGAGCAGTTCTTC. Translation gives CASSSTGAGSNEQFF. The rearrangement uses TRBV28 and TRBJ2-1; D unclear. The V gene's germline CDR1 is MDHEN and CDR2 SYDVKM. The germline V and J ends were trimmed by 6 bases and 6 bases, with 18 bases remaining between them. The CDR3 totals 15 residues.

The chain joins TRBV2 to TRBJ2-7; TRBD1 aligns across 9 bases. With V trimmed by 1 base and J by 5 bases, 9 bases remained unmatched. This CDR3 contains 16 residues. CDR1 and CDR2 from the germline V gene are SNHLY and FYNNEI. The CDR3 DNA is TGTGCCAGCAGTGAAGGGCCCGGGACAGGGAGCGACGAGCAGTACTTC. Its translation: CASSEGPGTGSDEQYF. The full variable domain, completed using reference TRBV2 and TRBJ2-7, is EPEVTQTPSHQVTQMGQEVILRCVPISNHLYFYWYRQILGQKVEFLVSFYNNEISEKSEIFDDQFSVERPDGSNFTLKIRSTKLEDSAMYFCASSEGPGTGSDEQYFGPGTRLTVT.

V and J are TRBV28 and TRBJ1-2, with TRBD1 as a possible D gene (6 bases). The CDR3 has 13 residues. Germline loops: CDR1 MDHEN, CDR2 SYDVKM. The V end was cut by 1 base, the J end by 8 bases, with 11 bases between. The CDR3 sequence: CASSLLGGRGYTF. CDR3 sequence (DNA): TGTGCCAGCAGTTTATTAGGGGGTAGGGGCTACACCTTC.

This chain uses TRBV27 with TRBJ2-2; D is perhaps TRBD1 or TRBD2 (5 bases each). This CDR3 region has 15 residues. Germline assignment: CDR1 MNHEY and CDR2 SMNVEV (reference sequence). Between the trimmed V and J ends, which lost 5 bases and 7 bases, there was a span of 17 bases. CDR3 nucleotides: TGTGCCAGCAGTCTCACCCCCGGGGACGGCGGGGAGCTGTTTTTT. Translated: CASSLTPGDGGELFF.

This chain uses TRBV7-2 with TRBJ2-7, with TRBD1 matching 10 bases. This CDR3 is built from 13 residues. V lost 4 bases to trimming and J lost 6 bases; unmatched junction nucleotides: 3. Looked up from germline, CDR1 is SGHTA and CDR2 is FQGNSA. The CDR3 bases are TGTGCCAGCAGCTGGGACAGGGGTGGCGAGCAGTACTTC. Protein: CASSWDRGGEQYF. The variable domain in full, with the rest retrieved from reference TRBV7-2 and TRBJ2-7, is GAGVSQSPSNKVTEKGKDVELRCDPISGHTALYWYRQSLGQGLEFLIYFQGNSAPDKSGLPSDRFSAERTGGSVSTLTIQRTQQEDSAVYLCASSWDRGGEQYFGPGTRLTVT.

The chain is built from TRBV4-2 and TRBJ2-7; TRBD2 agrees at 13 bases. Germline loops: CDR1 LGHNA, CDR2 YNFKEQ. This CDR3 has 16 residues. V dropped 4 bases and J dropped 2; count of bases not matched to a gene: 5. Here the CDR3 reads CASSPGLAGVPYEQYF. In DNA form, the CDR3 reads TGTGCCAGCAGCCCCGGACTAGCGGGAGTCCCCTACGAGCAGTACTTC.

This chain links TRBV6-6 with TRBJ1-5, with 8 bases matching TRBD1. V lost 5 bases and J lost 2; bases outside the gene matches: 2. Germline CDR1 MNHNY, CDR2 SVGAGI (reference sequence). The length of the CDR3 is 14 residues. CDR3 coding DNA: TGTGCCAGCAGTGACAGGGGAGGCAATCAGCCCCAGCATTTT. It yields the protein CASSDRGGNQPQHF.

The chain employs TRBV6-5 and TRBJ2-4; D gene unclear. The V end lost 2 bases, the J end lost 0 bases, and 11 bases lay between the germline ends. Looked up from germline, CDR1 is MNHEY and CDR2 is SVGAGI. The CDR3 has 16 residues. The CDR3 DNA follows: TGTGCCAGCAGTTACGGGCCAGACTTAGCCAAAAACATTCAGTACTTC. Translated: CASSYGPDLAKNIQYF.

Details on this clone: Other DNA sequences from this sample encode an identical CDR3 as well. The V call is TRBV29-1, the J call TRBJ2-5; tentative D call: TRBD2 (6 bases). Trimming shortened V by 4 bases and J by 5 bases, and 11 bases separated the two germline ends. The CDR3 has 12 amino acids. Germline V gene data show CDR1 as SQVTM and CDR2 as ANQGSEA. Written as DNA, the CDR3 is TGCAGCGTTGGGAGGGCCGGCGAGACCCAGTACTTC. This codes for CSVGRAGETQYF.

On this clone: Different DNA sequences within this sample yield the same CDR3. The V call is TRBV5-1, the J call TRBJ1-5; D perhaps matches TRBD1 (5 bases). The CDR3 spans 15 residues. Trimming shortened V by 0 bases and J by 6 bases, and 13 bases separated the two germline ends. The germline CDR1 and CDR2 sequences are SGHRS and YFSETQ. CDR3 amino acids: CASSLVSGGGQPQHF. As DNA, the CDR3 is TGCGCCAGCAGCTTGGTATCCGGGGGAGGTCAGCCCCAGCATTTT.

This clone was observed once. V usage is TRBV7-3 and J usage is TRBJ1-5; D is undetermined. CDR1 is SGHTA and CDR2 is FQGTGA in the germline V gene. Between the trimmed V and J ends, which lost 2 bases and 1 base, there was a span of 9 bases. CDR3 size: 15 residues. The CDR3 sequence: CASSLGVLSNQPQHF. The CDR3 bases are TGTGCCAGCAGCTTAGGTGTATTGAGCAATCAGCCCCAGCATTTT.

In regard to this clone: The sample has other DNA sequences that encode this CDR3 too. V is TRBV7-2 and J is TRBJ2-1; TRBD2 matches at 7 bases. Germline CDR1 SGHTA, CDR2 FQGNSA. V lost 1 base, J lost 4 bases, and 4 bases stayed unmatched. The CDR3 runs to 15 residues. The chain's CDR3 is CASSLGLADYNEQFF. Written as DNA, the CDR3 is TGTGCCAGCAGCTTAGGTCTAGCGGATTACAATGAGCAGTTCTTC.